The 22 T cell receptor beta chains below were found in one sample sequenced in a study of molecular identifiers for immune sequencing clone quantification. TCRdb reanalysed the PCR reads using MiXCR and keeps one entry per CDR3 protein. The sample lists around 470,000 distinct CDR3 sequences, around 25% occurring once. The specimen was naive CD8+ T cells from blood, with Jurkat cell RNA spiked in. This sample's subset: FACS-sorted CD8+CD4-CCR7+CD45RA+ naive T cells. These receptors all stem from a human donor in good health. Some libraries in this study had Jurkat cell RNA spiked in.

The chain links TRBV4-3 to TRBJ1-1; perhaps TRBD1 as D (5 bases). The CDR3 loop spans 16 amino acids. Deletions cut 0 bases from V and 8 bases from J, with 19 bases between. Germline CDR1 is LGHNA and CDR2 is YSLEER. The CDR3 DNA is TGCGCCAGCAGCCAAGAAGGCGGGACGGTAGATCCAGAAGCTTTCTTT. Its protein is CASSQEGGTVDPEAFF.

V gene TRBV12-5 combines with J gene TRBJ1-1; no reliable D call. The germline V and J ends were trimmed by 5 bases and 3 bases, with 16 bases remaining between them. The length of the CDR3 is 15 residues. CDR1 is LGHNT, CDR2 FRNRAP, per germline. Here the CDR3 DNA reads TGTGCTAGTGGTCCCGAGGAGGGTTTCTACACTGAAGCTTTCTTT. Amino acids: CASGPEEGFYTEAFF.

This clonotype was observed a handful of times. CDR3: CASSLGGLFYEQYF. CDR3 nucleotides: TGTGCCAGCAGCTTAGGGGGACTATTCTACGAGCAGTACTTC. The chain employs TRBV7-9 and TRBJ2-7, with 7 bases matching TRBD2. The CDR3 covers 14 residues. The ends lost 1 base at V and 3 bases at J; junction bases unmatched: 3. Germline V gives CDR1 SEHNR, CDR2 FQNEAQ (reference sequence).

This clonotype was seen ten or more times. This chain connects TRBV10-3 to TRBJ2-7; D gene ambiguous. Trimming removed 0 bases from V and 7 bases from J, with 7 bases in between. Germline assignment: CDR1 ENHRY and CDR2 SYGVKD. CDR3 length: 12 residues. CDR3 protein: CAISESTAEQYF. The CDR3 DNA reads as TGTGCCATCAGTGAGTCTACGGCGGAGCAGTACTTC.

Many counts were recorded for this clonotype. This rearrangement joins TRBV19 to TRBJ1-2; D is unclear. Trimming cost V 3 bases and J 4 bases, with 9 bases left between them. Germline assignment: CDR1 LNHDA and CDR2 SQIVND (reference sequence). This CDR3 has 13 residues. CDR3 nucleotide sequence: TGTGCCAGTAGTATGGGAAGTGGCTATGGCTACACCTTC. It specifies CASSMGSGYGYTF.

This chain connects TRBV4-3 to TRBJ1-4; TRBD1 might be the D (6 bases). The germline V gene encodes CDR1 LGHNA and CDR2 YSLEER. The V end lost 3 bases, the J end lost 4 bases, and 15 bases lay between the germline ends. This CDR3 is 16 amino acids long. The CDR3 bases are TGCGCCAGCAGCCAGGGGTCCAGGGGAGTTAATGAAAAACTGTTTTTT. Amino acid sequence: CASSQGSRGVNEKLFF.

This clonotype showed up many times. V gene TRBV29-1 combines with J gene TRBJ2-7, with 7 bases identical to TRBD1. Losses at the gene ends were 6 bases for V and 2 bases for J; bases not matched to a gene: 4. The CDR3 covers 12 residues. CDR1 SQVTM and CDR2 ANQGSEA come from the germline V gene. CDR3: CSVGTATYEQYF. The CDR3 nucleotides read TGCAGCGTAGGGACAGCAACCTACGAGCAGTACTTC.

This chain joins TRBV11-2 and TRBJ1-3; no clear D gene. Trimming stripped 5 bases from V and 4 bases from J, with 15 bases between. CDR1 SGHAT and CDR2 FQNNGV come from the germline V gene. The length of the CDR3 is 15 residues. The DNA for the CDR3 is TGTGCCAGCAGCACGGACTCCCAAGCAGGAAACACCATATATTTT. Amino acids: CASSTDSQAGNTIYF. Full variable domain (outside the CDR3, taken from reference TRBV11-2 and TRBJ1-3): EAGVAQSPRYKIIEKRQSVAFWCNPISGHATLYWYQQILGQGPKLLIQFQNNGVVDDSQLPKDRFSAERLKGVDSTLKIQPAKLEDSAVYLCASSTDSQAGNTIYFGEGSWLTVV.

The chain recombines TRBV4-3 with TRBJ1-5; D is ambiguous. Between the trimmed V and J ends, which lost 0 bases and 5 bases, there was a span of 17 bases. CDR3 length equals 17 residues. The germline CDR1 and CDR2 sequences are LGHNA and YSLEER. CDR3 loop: CASSQDVFQSVDQPQHF. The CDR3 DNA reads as TGCGCCAGCAGCCAAGATGTATTTCAGAGCGTGGATCAGCCCCAGCATTTT.

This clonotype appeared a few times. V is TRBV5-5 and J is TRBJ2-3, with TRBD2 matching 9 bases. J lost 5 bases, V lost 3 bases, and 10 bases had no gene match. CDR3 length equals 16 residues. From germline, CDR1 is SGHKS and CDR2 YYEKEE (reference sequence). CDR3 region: CASSWGRAGGGDTQYF. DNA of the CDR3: TGTGCCAGCAGCTGGGGACGAGCGGGGGGTGGAGATACGCAGTATTTT.

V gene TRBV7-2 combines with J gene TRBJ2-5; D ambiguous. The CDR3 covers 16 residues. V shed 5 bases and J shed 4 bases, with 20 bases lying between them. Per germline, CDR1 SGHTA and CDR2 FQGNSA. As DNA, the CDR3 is TGTGCCAGCAGCCCAGAGGTCCTCACCGACCCAGAGACCCAGTACTTC. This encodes CASSPEVLTDPETQYF.

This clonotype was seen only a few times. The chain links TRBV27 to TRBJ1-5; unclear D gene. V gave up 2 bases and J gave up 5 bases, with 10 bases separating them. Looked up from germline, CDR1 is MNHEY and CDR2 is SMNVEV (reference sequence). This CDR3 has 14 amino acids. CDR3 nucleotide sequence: TGTGCCAGCAGTTTAGGACCAGAAGATCAGCCCCAGCATTTT. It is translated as CASSLGPEDQPQHF.

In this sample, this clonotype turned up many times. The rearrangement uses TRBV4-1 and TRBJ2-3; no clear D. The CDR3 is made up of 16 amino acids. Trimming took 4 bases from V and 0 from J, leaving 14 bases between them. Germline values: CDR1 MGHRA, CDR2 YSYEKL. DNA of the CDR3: TGCGCCAGCAGCCCAAGGGCTTCAACCAGCACAGATACGCAGTATTTT. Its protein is CASSPRASTSTDTQYF.

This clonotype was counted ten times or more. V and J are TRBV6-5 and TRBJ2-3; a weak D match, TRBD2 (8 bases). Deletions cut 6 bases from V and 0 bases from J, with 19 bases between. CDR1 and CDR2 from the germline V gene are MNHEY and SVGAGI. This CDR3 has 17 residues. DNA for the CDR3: TGTGCCAGCAGCGTAGGGACAGCGGGGGCCAGCACAGATACGCAGTATTTT. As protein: CASSVGTAGASTDTQYF.

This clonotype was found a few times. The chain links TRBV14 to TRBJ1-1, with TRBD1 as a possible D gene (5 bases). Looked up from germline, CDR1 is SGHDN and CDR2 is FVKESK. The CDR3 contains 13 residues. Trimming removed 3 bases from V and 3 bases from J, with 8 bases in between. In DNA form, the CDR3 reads TGTGCCAGCAGCCACTTGGGGGACACTGAAGCTTTCTTT. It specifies CASSHLGDTEAFF.

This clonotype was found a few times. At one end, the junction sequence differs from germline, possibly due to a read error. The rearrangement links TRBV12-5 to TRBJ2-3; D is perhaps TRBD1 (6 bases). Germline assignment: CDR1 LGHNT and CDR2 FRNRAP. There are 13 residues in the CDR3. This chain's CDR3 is CASANGQTDAQYF. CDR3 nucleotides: TGTGCTAGTGCTAATGGACAGACAGATGCGCAGTATTTT.

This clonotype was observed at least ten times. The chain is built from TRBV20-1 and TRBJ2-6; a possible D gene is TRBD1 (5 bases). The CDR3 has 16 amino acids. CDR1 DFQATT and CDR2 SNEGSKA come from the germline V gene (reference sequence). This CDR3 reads CRADSDRSSGANVLTF. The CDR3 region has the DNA TGCAGGGCCGACAGCGATCGAAGCTCTGGGGCCAACGTCCTGACTTTC.

The CDR3 DNA is TGTGCCAGCAGCGTAGAGCAGGGGTCGGGTATCGGGGAGCTGTTTTTT. This translates into CASSVEQGSGIGELFF. The V gene is TRBV9, the J gene TRBJ2-2; a possible D gene is TRBD1 (6 bases). V was trimmed by 0 bases and J by 7 bases, leaving 16 bases between them. CDR1 SGDLS and CDR2 YYNGEE come from the germline V gene. The CDR3 covers 16 residues.

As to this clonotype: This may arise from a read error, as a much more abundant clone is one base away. This chain's CDR3 is CASSSPSSITDTQYF. CDR3 coding DNA: TGCGCCAGCAGCTCGCCTAGCTCGATCACAGATACGCAGTATTTT. The gene calls are TRBV4-1 and TRBJ2-3, with D possibly being TRBD2 (5 bases). Germline CDR1 and CDR2: MGHRA and YSYEKL. The CDR3 spans 15 residues. Between the trimmed V and J ends, which lost 5 bases and 2 bases, there was a span of 14 bases.

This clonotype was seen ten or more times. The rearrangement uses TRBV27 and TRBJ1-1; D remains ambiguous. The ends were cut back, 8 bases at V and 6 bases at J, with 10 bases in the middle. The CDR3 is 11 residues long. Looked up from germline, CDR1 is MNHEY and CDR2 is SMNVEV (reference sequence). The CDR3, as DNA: TGTGCCAGCCAGGAAGGGTCTGAAGCTTTCTTT. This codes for CASQEGSEAFF.

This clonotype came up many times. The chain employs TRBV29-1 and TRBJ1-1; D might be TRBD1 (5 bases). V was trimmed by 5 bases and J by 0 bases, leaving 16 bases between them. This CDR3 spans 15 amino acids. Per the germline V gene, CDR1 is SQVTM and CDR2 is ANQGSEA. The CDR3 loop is CSVRSGGGLNTEAFF. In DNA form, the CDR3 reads TGCAGCGTTCGCTCCGGGGGGGGTTTGAACACTGAAGCTTTCTTT.

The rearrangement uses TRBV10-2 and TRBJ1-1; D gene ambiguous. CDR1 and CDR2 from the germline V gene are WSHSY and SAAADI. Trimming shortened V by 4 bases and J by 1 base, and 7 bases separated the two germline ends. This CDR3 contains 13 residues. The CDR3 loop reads CASSAWQNTEAFF. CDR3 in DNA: TGCGCCAGCAGTGCGTGGCAGAACACTGAAGCTTTCTTT.